The clone carrying this TCR beta chain was counted once. Its antigen is undetermined. These data belong to a study of T cell responses to AZD1222 COVID-19 vaccine. Study results and caveats: The donors showed a predominance of white British ancestry and of females, with possible underestimation of clonal diversity.

Germline loops: CDR1 MNHEY, CDR2 SVGEGT. V shed 2 bases, J shed 4 bases, and the junction held 5 bases outside the gene matches. CDR3 size: 15 residues. Using immunoSEQ multiplex PCR, the repertoire was profiled, and TCRdb retains in-frame clones only, with some absent. The repertoire holds about 140,000 clones, 90% to 95% seen once, with approximately 1.3% in the top ten. This chain uses TRBV6-2 or TRBV6-3 with TRBJ1-5, with 7 positions matching TRBD1. The TCR was taken from an adult who received the AZD1222 COVID-19 vaccine. The sequencing used peripheral blood, collected 28 days after the second AZD1222 dose. As DNA, the CDR3 is TGTGCCAGCAGTTACGGGACAGCCCCAAATCAGCCCCAGCATTTT. Translated, it gives CASSYGTAPNQPQHF.